The 16 T cell receptor beta chains reported below all come from one sample, sequenced in a study of response to subunit inactivated influenza vaccine. TCRdb called the RT-PCR reads again in MiXCR, with one record for every CDR3 protein. The sample lists 400,000 to 650,000 distinct CDR3 sequences, about 7.2% occurring once. The sequenced sample was PBMCs from blood, obtained roughly 24 months after vaccination. All receptors derive from a man between 50 and 75 years old who received an inactivated influenza vaccine.

This clonotype was counted ten times or more. This chain connects TRBV20-1 to TRBJ2-1, with 11 bases lining up with TRBD2. CDR1 DFQATT and CDR2 SNEGSKA come from the germline V gene (reference sequence). The CDR3 loop spans 15 amino acids. The ends lost 3 bases at V and 6 bases at J; junction bases unmatched: 7. The CDR3 sequence: CSASDLAGGFNEQFF. CDR3 bases: TGCAGTGCTAGTGACCTAGCGGGAGGTTTCAATGAGCAGTTCTTC.

The genes are TRBV29-1 and TRBJ1-2; D ambiguous. CDR1 SQVTM and CDR2 ANQGSEA come from the germline V gene. V shed 5 bases and J shed 5 bases, with 9 bases lying between them. The CDR3 consists of 11 residues. CDR3 DNA: TGCAGCGTTCCAGAGGCTTATGGCTACACCTTC. Encoded protein: CSVPEAYGYTF.

This clonotype was seen repeatedly, ten times or more. This chain uses TRBV25-1 with TRBJ1-1; D is unresolved. Trimming cost V 6 bases and J 5 bases, with 13 bases left between them. Germline assignment: CDR1 MGHDK and CDR2 SYGVNS. This CDR3 has 13 residues. In nucleotides, the CDR3 is TGTGCCAGCAGCTATAGCCCGGGGACTGAAGCTTTCTTT. Encoded protein: CASSYSPGTEAFF. The full variable domain, with the rest looked up from reference TRBV25-1 and TRBJ1-1, is EADIYQTPRYLVIGTGKKITLECSQTMGHDKMYWYQQDPGMELHLIHYSYGVNSTEKGDLSSESTVSRIRTEHFPLTLESARPSHTSQYLCASSYSPGTEAFFGQGTRLTVV.

This clonotype was found many times. The CDR3 spells CSARGASGNYEQYF. The CDR3 coding sequence is TGCAGTGCTAGGGGGGCCTCAGGGAACTACGAGCAGTACTTC. This chain joins TRBV20-1 and TRBJ2-7; possible D gene TRBD1, 6 bases. The CDR3 runs 14 residues. Germline assignment: CDR1 DFQATT and CDR2 SNEGSKA (reference sequence). With 3 bases removed from V and 3 bases from J, the gap between germline ends came to 15 bases.

The CDR3 DNA is TGCGCCAGCAGCCAAGTCGGCCTTCGATACAACACCGGGGAGCTGTTTTTT. Protein sequence: CASSQVGLRYNTGELFF. This rearrangement joins TRBV4-1 to TRBJ2-2; unclear D gene. The V gene's germline CDR1 is MGHRA and CDR2 YSYEKL. Trimming pared 1 base from V and 2 bases from J, leaving 14 bases between. The CDR3 extends over 17 amino acids.

This clonotype was observed at least ten times. The chain links TRBV2 to TRBJ1-2, with D perhaps TRBD1 (6 bases). The V gene's germline CDR1 is SNHLY and CDR2 FYNNEI. The CDR3 covers 12 residues. Trimming cost V 4 bases and J 4 bases, with 7 bases left between them. The CDR3 reads CASSADSYGYTF. CDR3 bases: TGTGCCAGCAGTGCGGACAGCTATGGCTACACCTTC.

This clonotype showed up many times. The V gene is TRBV6-2 or TRBV6-3, the J gene TRBJ1-2; D unclear. V was pared by 1 base and J by 4 bases, with 10 bases between. The germline CDR1 and CDR2 sequences are MNHEY and SVGEGT. The CDR3 runs to 14 residues. The chain's CDR3 is CASSYFGLSYGYTF. The CDR3 DNA follows: TGTGCCAGCAGTTACTTCGGCTTATCCTATGGCTACACCTTC.

There are a few counts of this clonotype. The chain uses TRBV15 and TRBJ2-3; 13 bases map to TRBD2. The CDR3 covers 16 residues. Trimming removed 5 bases from V and 8 bases from J; junction bases left unmatched: 10. Germline CDR1 LNHNV, CDR2 YYDKDF (reference sequence). In nucleotides, the CDR3 is TGTGCCACCAGCGCGGGACTAGCGGGGTTGAGTAGTACGCAGTATTTT. Amino acids: CATSAGLAGLSSTQYF.

This clonotype was observed a few times. This rearrangement joins TRBV20-1 to TRBJ1-5; D not resolved. Trimming pared 0 bases from V and 0 bases from J, leaving 6 bases between. This CDR3 is 14 amino acids long. Germline values: CDR1 DFQATT, CDR2 SNEGSKA (reference sequence). This CDR3 is CSAREYNSNQPQHF. For the CDR3, the DNA is TGCAGTGCTAGAGAGTATAATAGCAATCAGCCCCAGCATTTT.

This clonotype turned up a few times. The rearrangement joins TRBV29-1 to TRBJ2-7, with D possibly TRBD1 on 5 matching bases. The CDR3 is made up of 13 amino acids. Trimming removed 3 bases from V and 4 bases from J, with 13 bases in between. CDR1 SQVTM and CDR2 ANQGSEA come from the germline V gene. The CDR3 sequence: CSVEAGKDYEQYF. The CDR3 DNA sequence: TGCAGCGTTGAGGCAGGGAAAGATTACGAGCAGTACTTC.

The chain uses TRBV20-1 and TRBJ2-7; D is uncertain. The CDR3 covers 11 residues. V shed 6 bases and J shed 2 bases, with 8 bases lying between them. In germline, CDR1 is DFQATT, CDR2 SNEGSKA (reference sequence). Here the CDR3 reads CSAAQTYEQYF. The CDR3 bases are TGCAGTGCGGCCCAGACCTACGAGCAGTACTTC.

This clonotype was observed many times. V gene TRBV12-3 or TRBV12-4 combines with J gene TRBJ2-7; TRBD1 agrees at 8 bases. With 6 bases clipped from V and 0 bases from J, the junction kept 10 bases outside the gene matches. CDR3 length: 16 residues. The CDR3 region is CASSPRQGLSSYEQYF. The CDR3 nucleotides read TGTGCCAGCAGCCCCCGACAGGGGTTAAGCTCCTACGAGCAGTACTTC.

This clonotype appeared a few times. The chain is built from TRBV9 and TRBJ2-7; D could derive from TRBD1 or TRBD2 (5 bases each). Germline loops: CDR1 SGDLS, CDR2 YYNGEE. CDR3 length: 14 residues. V lost 1 base to trimming and J lost 2 bases, with 10 bases between them. For the CDR3, the DNA is TGTGCCAGCAGCGTATCTGGGGGTCCCTACGAGCAGTACTTC. Amino acid sequence: CASSVSGGPYEQYF.

This clonotype was found a few times. The CDR3 loop reads CATTVSWDYGYTF. Here the CDR3 DNA reads TGTGCCACCACAGTGAGTTGGGACTATGGCTACACCTTC. The gene calls are TRBV12-3 or TRBV12-4 and TRBJ1-2; D call uncertain. The CDR3 is made up of 13 amino acids. Trimming stripped 10 bases from V and 3 bases from J, with 15 bases between.

This clonotype was seen more than once but under ten times. The J gene is TRBJ2-3, the V gene TRBV3-1, with D possibly matching TRBD2 (6 bases). Germline assignment: CDR1 LGHDT and CDR2 YNNKEL (reference sequence). There are 12 residues in the CDR3. V lost 4 bases to trimming and J lost 8 bases, with 10 bases between them. CDR3 amino acids: CASSRMGGTQYF. As DNA, the CDR3 is TGTGCCAGCAGCCGCATGGGGGGTACGCAGTATTTT.

This clonotype was observed a handful of times. The rearrangement links TRBV20-1 to TRBJ1-4, with 7 bases that match TRBD1. The junction had 26 bases not matched to a gene; V was cut back by 5 bases and J by 5 bases. CDR3 length: 20 amino acids. Germline V gives CDR1 DFQATT, CDR2 SNEGSKA (reference sequence). The CDR3 region has the DNA TGCAGTGCTCCCCCCCTTTTGCCACGGACCAGGGACAGCTTAAATGAAAAACTGTTTTTT. This translates into CSAPPLLPRTRDSLNEKLFF.